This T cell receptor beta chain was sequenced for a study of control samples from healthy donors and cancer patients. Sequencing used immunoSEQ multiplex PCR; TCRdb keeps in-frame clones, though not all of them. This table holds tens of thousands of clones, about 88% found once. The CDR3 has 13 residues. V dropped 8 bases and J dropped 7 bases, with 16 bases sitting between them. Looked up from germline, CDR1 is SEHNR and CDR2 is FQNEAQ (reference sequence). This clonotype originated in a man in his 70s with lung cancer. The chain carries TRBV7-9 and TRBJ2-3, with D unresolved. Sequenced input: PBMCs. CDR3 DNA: TGTGCCAGCGGATCCGCCTTGCCTAATACGCAGTATTTT. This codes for CASGSALPNTQYF. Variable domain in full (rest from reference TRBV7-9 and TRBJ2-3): DTGVSQNPRHKITKRGQNVTFRCDPISEHNRLYWYRQTLGQGPEFLTYFQNEAQLEKSRLLSDRFSAERPKGSFSTLEIQRTEQGDSAMYLCASGSALPNTQYFGPGTRLTVL.